These 12 T cell receptor beta chains share one sample of origin, sequenced in a study of chemoradiotherapy in HPV16-positive cancers. The data were produced by immunoSEQ multiplex PCR, yet TCRdb's version contains in-frame clones alone and is incomplete. The sample lists thousands of clones, about 84% occurring once. This specimen consisted of tumor tissue, obtained from a patient who underwent chemoradiotherapy. The origin of the receptors is a human donor with HPV-associated anogenital cancer.

This clone was counted a few times. The chain is built from TRBV27 and TRBJ2-3; a possible D gene is TRBD2 (5 bases). V lost 6 bases and J 3 bases, leaving 19 bases between the germline ends. The CDR3 extends over 16 amino acids. Germline V gene lookup returns CDR1 MNHEY and CDR2 SMNVEV (reference sequence). The CDR3 loop is CASRPGLFPSTDTQYF. The DNA for the CDR3 is TGTGCCAGCAGACCAGGACTTTTTCCTTCTACAGATACGCAGTATTTT.

The V call is TRBV27, the J call TRBJ2-1; possible D gene TRBD1, 5 bases. Germline V gives CDR1 MNHEY, CDR2 SMNVEV (reference sequence). There are 15 residues in the CDR3. Trimming cost V 3 bases and J 3 bases, with 12 bases left between them. CDR3 nucleotides: TGTGCCAGCAGTTTTTCAGGGCTGGGCTACAATGAGCAGTTCTTC. Translating it yields CASSFSGLGYNEQFF.

This clone has a handful of counts. The genes are TRBV6-4 and TRBJ2-7, with D possibly matching TRBD2 (6 bases). The CDR3 totals 15 residues. The germline V gene encodes CDR1 MRHNA and CDR2 SNTAGT. V was shortened by 4 bases and J by 1 base, with 14 bases between the two germline ends. Written as DNA, the CDR3 is TGTGCCAGCAGTGCCCCGGGGGAGAGGTCCTACGAGCAGTACTTC. Translated, it gives CASSAPGERSYEQYF.

This clone was recorded a few times. The chain joins TRBV2 to TRBJ1-1; D is ambiguous. There are 14 residues in the CDR3. Germline V lookup: CDR1 SNHLY, CDR2 FYNNEI. V lost 3 bases and J lost 0, with 8 bases in between. The CDR3 region is CASSEDHLNTEAFF. CDR3 DNA sequence: TGTGCCAGCAGTGAGGATCATCTGAACACTGAAGCTTTCTTT.

The chain links TRBV27 to TRBJ1-1; TRBD1 might be the D (5 bases). Germline V gene sequence: CDR1 MNHEY, CDR2 SMNVEV (reference sequence). V lost 1 base and J lost 3, with 12 bases in between. The CDR3 is 15 residues long. CDR3: CASSLWSRGDTEAFF. Here the CDR3 DNA reads TGTGCCAGCAGTTTATGGTCCCGGGGGGACACTGAAGCTTTCTTT.

The rearrangement joins TRBV7-9 to TRBJ2-7; TRBD2 matches 8 bases. CDR1 and CDR2 from the germline V gene are SEHNR and FQNEAQ (reference sequence). The CDR3 sequence is 16 residues long. V lost 0 bases and J lost 7; bases outside the gene matches: 11. As DNA, the CDR3 is TGTGCCAGCAGCTTAGCTCGACCCTCCGGGACTAGAGAGCAGTACTTC. Translated: CASSLARPSGTREQYF.

The sample holds one count of this clone. J is TRBJ1-1 and V is TRBV18; D is undetermined. Looked up from germline, CDR1 is KGHSH and CDR2 is LQKENI. This CDR3 comprises 12 residues. V was shortened by 6 bases and J by 5 bases, with 10 bases between the two germline ends. The CDR3 DNA follows: TGTGCCAGCTCCTCGGAGACAACTGAAGCTTTCTTT. Translation gives CASSSETTEAFF. Drawing the rest from reference TRBV18 and TRBJ1-1, the complete variable domain is NAGVMQNPRHLVRRRGQEARLRCSPMKGHSHVYWYRQLPEEGLKFMVYLQKENIIDESGMPKERFSAEFPKEGPSILRIQQVVRGDSAAYFCASSSETTEAFFGQGTRLTVV.

The chain has TRBV7-2 and TRBJ2-2; D perhaps matches TRBD1 (5 bases). From germline, CDR1 is SGHTA and CDR2 FQGNSA. The CDR3 covers 15 residues. Trimming left V 6 bases short and J 8 bases short, with 19 bases between. The CDR3 DNA is TGTGCCAGCAGATTCCAGGGTATTGTTGCAGGGGAGCTGTTTTTT. Protein product: CASRFQGIVAGELFF.

A single count supports this clone. The chain joins TRBV18 to TRBJ2-1; 10 bases are shared with TRBD2. After removal of 2 bases from V and 4 bases from J, the junction contained 2 bases not matched to a gene. Germline V lookup: CDR1 KGHSH, CDR2 LQKENI. The CDR3 runs to 15 residues. CDR3 bases: TGTGCCAGCTCACCAAGGACTAGCGGATACAATGAGCAGTTCTTC. As protein: CASSPRTSGYNEQFF. The full variable domain, rest sourced from reference TRBV18 and TRBJ2-1, is NAGVMQNPRHLVRRRGQEARLRCSPMKGHSHVYWYRQLPEEGLKFMVYLQKENIIDESGMPKERFSAEFPKEGPSILRIQQVVRGDSAAYFCASSPRTSGYNEQFFGPGTRLTVL.

This clone has more than one count but fewer than ten. The chain combines TRBV7-2 with TRBJ2-2; 7 bases are shared with TRBD2. Per germline, CDR1 SGHTA and CDR2 FQGNSA. The length of the CDR3 is 16 residues. The ends lost 4 bases at V and 3 bases at J; junction bases unmatched: 8. The CDR3 is CASSSGPGLYTGELFF. In DNA, the CDR3 is TGTGCCAGCAGCTCCGGCCCGGGACTATACACCGGGGAGCTGTTTTTT. Drawing the rest from reference TRBV7-2 and TRBJ2-2, the complete variable domain is GAGVSQSPSNKVTEKGKDVELRCDPISGHTALYWYRQSLGQGLEFLIYFQGNSAPDKSGLPSDRFSAERTGGSVSTLTIQRTQQEDSAVYLCASSSGPGLYTGELFFGEGSRLTVL.

The chain has TRBV7-2 and TRBJ1-2; a possible D gene is TRBD1 (5 bases). The CDR3 spans 15 residues. Germline assignment: CDR1 SGHTA and CDR2 FQGNSA. The ends were cut back, 11 bases at V and 0 bases at J, with 19 bases in the middle. The CDR3 here is CALKAGLRTNYGYTF. The CDR3 DNA reads TGTGCCCTTAAGGCAGGGTTAAGGACTAACTATGGCTACACCTTC.

This clone showed up just a few times. This rearrangement joins TRBV5-6 to TRBJ2-7, with 7 positions matching TRBD2. Germline V gene data show CDR1 as SGHDT and CDR2 as YYEEEE. This CDR3 is 16 amino acids long. After removal of 3 bases from V and 2 bases from J, the junction contained 11 bases not matched to a gene. Here the CDR3 DNA reads TGTGCCAGCAGCTGGGGGGTGGCCAGCGGGGCCTACGAGCAGTACTTC. Translated: CASSWGVASGAYEQYF.